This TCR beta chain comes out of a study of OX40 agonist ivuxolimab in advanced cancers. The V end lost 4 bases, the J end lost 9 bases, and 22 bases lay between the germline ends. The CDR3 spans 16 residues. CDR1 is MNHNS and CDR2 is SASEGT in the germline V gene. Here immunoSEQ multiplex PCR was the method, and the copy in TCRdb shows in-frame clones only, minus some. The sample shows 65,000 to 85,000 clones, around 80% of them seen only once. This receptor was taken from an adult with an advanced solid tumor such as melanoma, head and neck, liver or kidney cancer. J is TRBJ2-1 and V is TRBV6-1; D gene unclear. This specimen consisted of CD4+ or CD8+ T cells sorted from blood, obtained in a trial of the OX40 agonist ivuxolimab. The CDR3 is CASSVRVTAFLSEQFF. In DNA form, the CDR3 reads TGTGCCAGCAGTGTTAGGGTCACGGCCTTTTTAAGTGAGCAGTTCTTC.